The entry that follows covers one T cell receptor beta chain sequence. Its matching antigen is unknown. These data belong to a study of immune heterogeneity within non-small cell lung tumors. Study-wide results and limits: Different tumor locations in one patient shared dominant CDR3 beta clonotypes yet harbored unique high-frequency clones. High-frequency T-cell receptor beta clonotypes were largely distinct between individual patients.

The CDR3 has 14 residues. CDR1 is SEHNR, CDR2 FQNEAQ, per germline (reference sequence). V dropped 2 bases and J dropped 3 bases, with 7 bases sitting between them. Multiplex PCR (32 V and 13 J primers) was used to amplify the TCR beta CDR3. From the multiplex PCR reads, TCRdb called clonotypes with MiXCR, one entry per CDR3 protein. Of around 12,000 distinct CDR3 sequences in the sample, about 22% were seen once. Template input was genomic DNA from bulk tumor (600 ng per sample). Biopsies, several per primary tumor and spaced far apart, were collected during surgery. Newly diagnosed with untreated non-small cell lung cancer, the patients underwent curative surgery. Sample donors consisted of newly diagnosed non-small cell lung cancer patients who were undergoing surgery with curative intent.

Sequencing used lung tumor tissue. The clonotype comes from a man aged 55 to 70 with non-small cell lung cancer. J is TRBJ1-4 and V is TRBV7-9; no clear D. This CDR3 reads CASSLRGANEKLFF. The DNA for the CDR3 is TGTGCCAGCAGCTTACGGGGAGCTAATGAAAAACTGTTTTTT.